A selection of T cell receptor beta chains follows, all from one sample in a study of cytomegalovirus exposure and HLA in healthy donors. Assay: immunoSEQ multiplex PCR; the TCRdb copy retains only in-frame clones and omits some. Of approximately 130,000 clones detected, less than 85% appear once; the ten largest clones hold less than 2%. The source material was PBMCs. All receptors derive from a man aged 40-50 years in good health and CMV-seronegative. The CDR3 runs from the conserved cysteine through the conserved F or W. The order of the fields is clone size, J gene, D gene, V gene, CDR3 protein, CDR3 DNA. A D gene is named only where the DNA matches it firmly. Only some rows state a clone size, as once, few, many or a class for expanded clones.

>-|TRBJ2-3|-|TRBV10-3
CAIGETYPEYF
TGTGCCATCGGCGAGACTTACCCGGAGTATTTT
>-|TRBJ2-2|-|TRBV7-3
CASSLTGGGQETNTGELFF
TGTGCCAGCAGCTTAACGGGGGGGGGACAGGAGACGAACACCGGGGAGCTGTTTTTT
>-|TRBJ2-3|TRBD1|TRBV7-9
CASSFSGQATDTQYF
TGTGCCAGCAGCTTCTCGGGACAGGCCACAGATACGCAGTATTTT
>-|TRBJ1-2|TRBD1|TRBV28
CASSLLPGQGNYGYTF
TGTGCCAGCAGTCTCCTACCGGGACAGGGAAACTATGGCTACACCTTC
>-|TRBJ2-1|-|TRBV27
CASREGYNEQFF
TGTGCCAGCAGGGAGGGTTACAATGAGCAGTTCTTC
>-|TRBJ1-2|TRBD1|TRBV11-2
CASSLGQGVGGYTF
TGTGCCAGCAGCTTAGGACAGGGTGTTGGCGGCTACACCTTC
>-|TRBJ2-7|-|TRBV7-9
CASSLAGGIYEQYF
TGTGCCAGCAGCTTAGCTGGGGGGATCTACGAGCAGTACTTC
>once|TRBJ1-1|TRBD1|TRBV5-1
CASRGQGDSGGAFF
TGCGCCAGCAGGGGACAGGGAGATTCCGGGGGAGCTTTCTTT
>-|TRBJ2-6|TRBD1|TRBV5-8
CASSPDRATGANVLAF
TGTGCCAGCAGCCCGGACAGGGCAACTGGGGCCAACGTCCTGGCTTTC
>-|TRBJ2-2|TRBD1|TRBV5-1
CASVTGDTNTGELFF
TGCGCCAGTGTGACAGGGGACACGAACACCGGGGAGCTGTTTTTT
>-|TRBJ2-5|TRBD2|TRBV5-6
CASRGLAQETQYF
TGTGCCAGCAGGGGACTAGCTCAAGAGACCCAGTACTTC
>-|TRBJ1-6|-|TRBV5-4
CASSPDSYNSPLHF
TGTGCCAGCAGCCCGGACAGTTATAATTCACCCCTCCACTTT
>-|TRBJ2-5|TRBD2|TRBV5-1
CASSLAGGAAQETQYF
TGCGCCAGCAGCTTGGCGGGGGGGGCGGCCCAAGAGACCCAGTACTTC
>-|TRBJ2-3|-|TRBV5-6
CASSPEFGGTSTDTQYF
TGTGCCAGCAGCCCGGAATTCGGCGGGACTAGCACAGATACGCAGTATTTT
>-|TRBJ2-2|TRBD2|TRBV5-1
CASSMTSGRVTGELFF
TGCGCCAGCAGCATGACTAGCGGGAGGGTCACCGGGGAGCTGTTTTTT
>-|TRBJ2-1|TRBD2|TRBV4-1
CASSPGLAGGPRNEQFF
TGCGCCAGCAGCCCAGGACTAGCGGGAGGGCCCCGCAATGAGCAGTTCTTC
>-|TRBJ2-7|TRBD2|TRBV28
CASSLAGGGSYEQYF
TGTGCCAGCAGTTTAGCGGGGGGCGGCTCCTACGAGCAGTACTTC
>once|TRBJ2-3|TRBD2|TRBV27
CASSAGLAGAGDTQYF
TGTGCCAGCAGTGCCGGACTAGCGGGAGCTGGCGATACGCAGTATTTT
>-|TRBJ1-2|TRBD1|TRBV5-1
CASSPPRTGDPLTNYGYTF
TGCGCCAGCAGCCCACCGCGGACAGGGGACCCCCTAACCAACTATGGCTACACCTTC
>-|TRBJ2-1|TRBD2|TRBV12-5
CASGLPRGLAGKQFF
TGTGCTAGTGGTTTGCCCCGGGGACTAGCGGGGAAACAGTTCTTC